This T cell receptor (beta chain) was captured in a study of blood T cell repertoires in COVID-19. Using immunoSEQ multiplex PCR, the repertoire was profiled, and TCRdb retains in-frame clones only, with some absent. The table has 150,000 to 200,000 clones, around 82% seen once; the top ten hold about 15%. Trimming took off 1 base at V and 6 bases at J, with 13 bases between the two ends. This CDR3 contains 16 residues. Germline V gives CDR1 SGHTA, CDR2 FQGTGA. This clonotype originated in a woman between 50 and 59 years old with acute COVID-19. This chain joins TRBV7-3 and TRBJ1-6, with D hard to call. The sample taken for sequencing was PBMCs or T cells enriched from blood (not recorded which). CDR3 DNA: TGTGCCAGCAGCTTAAAGGGAGGTTCTGGTAATTCACCCCTCCACTTT. It translates to CASSLKGGSGNSPLHF.